The source of this T cell receptor beta chain is a study of CD8+ T cells in alopecia areata. RNA was extracted and reverse transcribed into cDNA as the sequencing template. Assay used: immunoSEQ multiplex PCR; TCRdb lists only in-frame clones, some missing. Of around 210,000 clones in the sample, just over 55% were seen once. Trimming took 6 bases from V and 10 from J; bases not matched to a gene: 14. CDR3 size: 15 residues. Germline V lookup: CDR1 SGDLS, CDR2 YYNGEE. The rearrangement joins TRBV9 to TRBJ2-1, with 9 bases lining up with TRBD2. Sequenced sample: CD8+ T cells sorted from blood. This receptor was taken from a human donor in good health. The CDR3 reads CASTPAGGRGWEQFF. The CDR3 DNA reads as TGTGCCAGCACCCCAGCGGGGGGCCGGGGTTGGGAGCAGTTCTTC.